This T cell receptor beta chain was identified in a study of shared clonotypes between healthy human individuals. Germline trimming cut 2 bases from V and 1 base from J; bases unmatched to any gene: 5. This CDR3 is built from 15 residues. CDR1 GTSNPN and CDR2 SVGIG come from the germline V gene (reference sequence). Produced via immunoSEQ multiplex PCR; TCRdb's table is partial and in-frame only. The repertoire holds about 380,000 clones, with roughly 96% as singletons. Regarding the study as a whole: The study generally estimated greater richness for naive than memory subsets.

Remarks on this clone: Its antigen is unidentified.

The material sequenced was memory CD8+ T cells sorted from blood. Subset noted: CD45RO+ cells pooled with CCR7-negative TemRA cells. V is TRBV30 and J is TRBJ1-5; 7 bases line up with TRBD1. The sequence was collected from a man younger than 45 in good health. The CDR3 DNA reads as TGTGCCTGGAGTAAGAAAGGGGGCAGCAATCAGCCCCAGCATTTT. Translated: CAWSKKGGSNQPQHF. Full variable domain (missing parts from reference TRBV30 and TRBJ1-5): SQTIHQWPATLVQPVGSPLSLECTVEGTSNPNLYWYRQAAGRGLQLLFYSVGIGQISSEVPQNLSASRPQDRQFILSSKKLLLSDSGFYLCAWSKKGGSNQPQHFGDGTRLSIL.